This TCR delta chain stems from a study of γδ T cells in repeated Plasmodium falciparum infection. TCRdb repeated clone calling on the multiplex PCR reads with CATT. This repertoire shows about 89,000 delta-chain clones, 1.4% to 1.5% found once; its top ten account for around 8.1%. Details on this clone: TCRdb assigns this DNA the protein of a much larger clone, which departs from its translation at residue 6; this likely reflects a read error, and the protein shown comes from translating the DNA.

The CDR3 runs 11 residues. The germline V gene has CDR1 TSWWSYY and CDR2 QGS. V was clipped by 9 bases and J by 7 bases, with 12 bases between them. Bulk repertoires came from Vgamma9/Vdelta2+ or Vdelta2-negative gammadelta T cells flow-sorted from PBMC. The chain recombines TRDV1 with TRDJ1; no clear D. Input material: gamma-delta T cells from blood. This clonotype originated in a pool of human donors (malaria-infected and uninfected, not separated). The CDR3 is CALLIQGKLIF. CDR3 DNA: TGTGCTCTCCTTATACAGGGTAAACTCATCTTT.